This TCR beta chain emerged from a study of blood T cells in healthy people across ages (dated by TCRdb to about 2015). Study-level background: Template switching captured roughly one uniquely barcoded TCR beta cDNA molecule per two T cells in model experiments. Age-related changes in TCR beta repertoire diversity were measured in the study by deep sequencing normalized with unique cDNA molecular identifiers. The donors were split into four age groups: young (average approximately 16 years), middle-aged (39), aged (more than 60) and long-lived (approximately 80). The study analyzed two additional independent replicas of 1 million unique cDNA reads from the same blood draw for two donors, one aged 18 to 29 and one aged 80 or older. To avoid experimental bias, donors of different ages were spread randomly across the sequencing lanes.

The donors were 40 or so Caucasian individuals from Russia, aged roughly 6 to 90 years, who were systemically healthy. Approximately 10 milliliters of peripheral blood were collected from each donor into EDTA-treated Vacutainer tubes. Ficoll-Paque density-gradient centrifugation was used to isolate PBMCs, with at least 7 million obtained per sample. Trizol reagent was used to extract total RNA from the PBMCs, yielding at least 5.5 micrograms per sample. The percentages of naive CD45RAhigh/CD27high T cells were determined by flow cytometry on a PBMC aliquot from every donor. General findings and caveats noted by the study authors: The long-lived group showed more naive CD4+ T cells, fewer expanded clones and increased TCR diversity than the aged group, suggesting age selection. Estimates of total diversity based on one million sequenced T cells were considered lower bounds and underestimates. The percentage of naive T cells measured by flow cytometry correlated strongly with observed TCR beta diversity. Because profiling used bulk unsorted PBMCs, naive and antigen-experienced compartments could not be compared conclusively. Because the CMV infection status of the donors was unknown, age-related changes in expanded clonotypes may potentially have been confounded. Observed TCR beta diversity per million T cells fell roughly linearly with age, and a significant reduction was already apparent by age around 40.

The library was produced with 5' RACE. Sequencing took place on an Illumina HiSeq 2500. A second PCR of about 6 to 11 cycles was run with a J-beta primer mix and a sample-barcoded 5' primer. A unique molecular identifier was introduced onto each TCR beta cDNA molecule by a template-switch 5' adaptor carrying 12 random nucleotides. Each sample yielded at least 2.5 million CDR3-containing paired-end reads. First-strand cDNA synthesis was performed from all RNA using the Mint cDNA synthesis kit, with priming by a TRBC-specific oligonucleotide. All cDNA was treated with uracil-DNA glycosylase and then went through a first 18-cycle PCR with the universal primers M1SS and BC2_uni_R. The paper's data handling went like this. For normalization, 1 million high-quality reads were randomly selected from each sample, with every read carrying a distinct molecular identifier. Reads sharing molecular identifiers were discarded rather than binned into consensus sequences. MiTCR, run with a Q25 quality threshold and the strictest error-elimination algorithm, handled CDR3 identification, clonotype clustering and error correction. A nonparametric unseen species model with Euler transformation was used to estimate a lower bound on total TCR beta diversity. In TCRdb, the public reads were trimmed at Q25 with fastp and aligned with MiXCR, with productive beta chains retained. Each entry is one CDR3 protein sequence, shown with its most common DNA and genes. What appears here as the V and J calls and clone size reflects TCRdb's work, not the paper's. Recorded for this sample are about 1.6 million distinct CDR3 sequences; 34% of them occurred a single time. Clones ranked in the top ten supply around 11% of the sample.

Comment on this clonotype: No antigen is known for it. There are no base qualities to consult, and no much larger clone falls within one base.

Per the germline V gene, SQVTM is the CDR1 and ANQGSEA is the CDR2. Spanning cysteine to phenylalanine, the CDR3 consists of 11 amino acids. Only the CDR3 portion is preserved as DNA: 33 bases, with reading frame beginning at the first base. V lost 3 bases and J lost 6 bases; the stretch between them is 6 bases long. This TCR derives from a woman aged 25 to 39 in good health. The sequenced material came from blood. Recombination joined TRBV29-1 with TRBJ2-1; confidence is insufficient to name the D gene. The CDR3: CSVDLPNEQFF. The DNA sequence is TGCAGCGTTGATCTACCCAATGAGCAGTTCTTC.